This T cell receptor (beta chain) stems from a study of control samples from healthy donors and cancer patients. Assay: immunoSEQ multiplex PCR; the TCRdb copy retains only in-frame clones and omits some. The data contain about 150,000 clones, more than 85% of them seen just once; the ten biggest clones take up just over 2%. The V gene's germline CDR1 is SGHRS and CDR2 YFSETQ. V was pared by 0 bases and J by 7 bases, with 13 bases of the junction left unmatched. This CDR3 region has 17 residues. This TCR was recovered from a woman aged 40 to 55 in good health. The sequencing sample was made of blood. The chain uses TRBV5-1 and TRBJ1-2; 9 bases align to TRBD1. The CDR3 nucleotides are TGCGCCAGCAGCTTGGGGGTTCCGGGACAGGGTTTGGTTGGCTACACCTTC. Residues: CASSLGVPGQGLVGYTF.